Following are 12 T cell receptor beta chains from one sample sequenced in a study of response to subunit inactivated influenza vaccine. TCRdb re-analysed the RT-PCR reads in MiXCR, keeping a single row per CDR3 protein. The table shows hundreds of thousands of distinct CDR3 sequences, with about 25% occurring only once. This specimen consisted of CD4+ T cells sorted from PBMCs, obtained 5 days after vaccination. The origin of the receptors is a man aged 45-65 years who received an inactivated influenza vaccine.

The table lists this clonotype with a few counts. This sequence joins TRBV9 and TRBJ1-4; TRBD1 might be the D (6 bases). V shed 2 bases and J shed 5 bases, with 10 bases lying between them. Germline assignment: CDR1 SGDLS and CDR2 YYNGEE. The CDR3 is made up of 14 amino acids. The CDR3 is CASSVAQGNEKLFF. The CDR3 DNA follows: TGTGCCAGCAGCGTCGCACAGGGCAATGAAAAACTGTTTTTT. Looking up the rest from reference TRBV9 and TRBJ1-4 gives the full variable domain: DSGVTQTPKHLITATGQRVTLRCSPRSGDLSVYWYQQSLDQGLQFLIQYYNGEERAKGNILERFSAQQFPDLHSELNLSSLELGDSALYFCASSVAQGNEKLFFGSGTQLSVL.

The chain combines TRBV20-1 with TRBJ2-7, with D unclear. Deletions cut 4 bases from V and 0 bases from J, with 19 bases between. The germline CDR1 and CDR2 sequences are DFQATT and SNEGSKA (reference sequence). This CDR3 comprises 16 residues. The CDR3 is CSANYFGGSSSYEQYF. The DNA for the CDR3 is TGCAGTGCTAATTACTTCGGCGGTTCGAGCTCCTACGAGCAGTACTTC.

This clonotype occurred many times. The gene calls are TRBV4-1 and TRBJ2-1; D possibly corresponds to TRBD2 (5 bases). Germline V gives CDR1 MGHRA, CDR2 YSYEKL. The CDR3 is made up of 12 amino acids. Trimming stripped 1 base from V and 14 bases from J, with 12 bases between. As DNA, the CDR3 is TGCGCCAGCAGCCAAGCGGGAACCAAGAAGTTCTTC. Residues: CASSQAGTKKFF.

The chain has TRBV15 and TRBJ2-3; a weak D match, TRBD2 (5 bases). This CDR3 spans 16 amino acids. Trimming cost V 1 base and J 4 bases, with 15 bases left between them. Germline CDR1 reads LNHNV; CDR2 reads YYDKDF (reference sequence). The chain's CDR3 is CATSRGTELTADTQYF. Written as DNA, the CDR3 is TGTGCCACCAGCAGAGGGACTGAACTTACAGCAGATACGCAGTATTTT.

The rearrangement uses TRBV14 and TRBJ2-1, with no clear D. CDR1 and CDR2 from the germline V gene are SGHDN and FVKESK. The CDR3 extends over 16 amino acids. Deletions cut 4 bases from V and 0 bases from J, with 13 bases between. DNA of the CDR3: TGTGCCAGCAGCCCGCTACTACATGGCTCCTACAATGAGCAGTTCTTC. Protein sequence: CASSPLLHGSYNEQFF.

This clonotype was observed a few times. CDR3 region: CSANTKDRGRMFQPQHF. The CDR3 DNA reads TGCAGTGCCAATACAAAGGACAGGGGGCGCATGTTTCAGCCCCAGCATTTT. This sequence joins TRBV20-1 and TRBJ1-5, with 11 bases identical to TRBD1. From germline, CDR1 is DFQATT and CDR2 SNEGSKA (reference sequence). This CDR3 region has 17 residues. The junction had 16 bases not matched to a gene; V was cut back by 6 bases and J by 6 bases.

The V gene is TRBV5-1, the J gene TRBJ2-1, with D perhaps matching TRBD1 or TRBD2 (6 bases each). Per the germline V gene, CDR1 is SGHRS and CDR2 is YFSETQ. The CDR3 contains 15 residues. Trimming took off 3 bases at V and 3 bases at J, with 13 bases between the two ends. The CDR3: CASSSQGGNYNEQFF. Written as DNA, the CDR3 is TGCGCCAGCAGCTCCCAAGGGGGGAACTACAATGAGCAGTTCTTC.

The rearrangement uses TRBV20-1 and TRBJ2-5; no firm D call. The V end was cut by 8 bases, the J end by 0 bases, with 7 bases between. Germline values: CDR1 DFQATT, CDR2 SNEGSKA (reference sequence). The CDR3 is 11 residues long. The CDR3 protein is CSRDYQETQYF. The CDR3 coding sequence is TGCAGTAGGGATTACCAAGAGACCCAGTACTTC.

This clonotype was detected ten times or more. The chain employs TRBV25-1 and TRBJ2-7, with D possibly matching TRBD1 (6 bases). The V gene's germline CDR1 is MGHDK and CDR2 SYGVNS. Trimming cost V 6 bases and J 1 base, with 10 bases left between them. This CDR3 has 13 residues. CDR3 in amino acids: CASREQGSYEQYF. The DNA of the CDR3 is TGTGCCAGCAGGGAACAGGGTTCCTACGAGCAGTACTTC.

This clonotype was seen many times. V gene TRBV28 combines with J gene TRBJ2-5, with 10 bases aligning to TRBD2. This CDR3 region has 15 residues. V lost 8 bases, J lost 3 bases, and 9 bases stayed unmatched. Germline CDR1 reads MDHEN; CDR2 reads SYDVKM. The CDR3 spells CASGVSAGGKETQYF. CDR3 nucleotides: TGTGCCAGCGGAGTATCAGCGGGGGGGAAAGAGACCCAGTACTTC.

The genes are TRBV5-1 and TRBJ1-2, with a tentative D call TRBD1 (6 bases). The CDR3 has 14 residues. Trimming removed 0 bases at V and 4 bases at J, with 10 bases between. Germline assignment: CDR1 SGHRS and CDR2 YFSETQ. The CDR3 is CASSLDPGAYGYTF. CDR3 coding DNA: TGCGCCAGCAGCTTGGATCCGGGGGCCTATGGCTACACCTTC.

The chain uses TRBV7-2 and TRBJ2-7; 7 nucleotides agree with TRBD2. Germline-derived CDR1 and CDR2 are SGHTA and FQGNSA. The length of the CDR3 is 15 residues. V lost 5 bases and J lost 2; bases outside the gene matches: 9. The CDR3 region is CASSASGSFPYEQYF. CDR3 in DNA: TGTGCCAGCAGCGCTAGCGGCTCCTTCCCCTACGAGCAGTACTTC.